Presented here are 9 T cell receptor beta chains from one specimen sequenced in a study of regulatory T cells in long-lasting Graves disease. As for time point: newly diagnosed GD, antithyroid drugs for less than 3 months. Preparation of the TCR library used RNA extracted from PBMCs. Arm-PCR of CDR3 regions and iRepertoire HTBI primers were used to build TCR beta libraries. TCRdb fed the multiplex PCR reads into MiXCR, producing one record per CDR3 protein. Here the sample spans approximately 480,000 distinct CDR3 sequences, about a sixth being singletons. The same data also contributed to another study, on T cells in Graves' hyperthyroidism and ophthalmopathy.

The sequencing used peripheral blood mononuclear cells (PBMCs), collected at new diagnosis, from a patient treated with antithyroid drugs. Receptors were obtained from a man between 35 and 55 years old with Graves disease.

This clonotype was counted a few times. This sequence joins TRBV20-1 and TRBJ2-1; 7 nucleotides match TRBD2. The CDR3 sequence is 14 residues long. The trim removed 6 bases at V and 6 bases at J, leaving 11 bases unmatched. Germline CDR1 reads DFQATT; CDR2 reads SNEGSKA (reference sequence). The CDR3 sequence is CSAKTSLGVNEQFF. The CDR3 nucleotides are TGCAGTGCCAAGACTAGCTTAGGCGTCAATGAGCAGTTCTTC.

The sample holds a few counts of this clonotype. The J gene is TRBJ2-3, the V gene TRBV25-1; TRBD1 agrees at 8 bases. The length of the CDR3 is 15 residues. The V and J ends lost 6 bases and 3 bases, in that order; junction bases with no gene match: 8. The V gene's germline CDR1 is MGHDK and CDR2 SYGVNS. CDR3 residues: CASREQGEGTDTQYF. The DNA for the CDR3 is TGTGCCAGCAGGGAACAGGGGGAAGGGACAGATACGCAGTATTTT.

The table lists this clonotype with many counts. The genes are TRBV7-2 and TRBJ2-7; 8 nucleotides agree with TRBD2. Unmatched junction bases numbered 5, after V lost 3 bases and J lost 4 bases. CDR3 length: 14 residues. CDR1 is SGHTA and CDR2 is FQGNSA in the germline V gene. CDR3 bases: TGTGCCAGCAGCTTTCGGGAGGGCCTTTACGAGCAGTACTTC. Translated: CASSFREGLYEQYF.

Many counts were recorded for this clonotype. The genes are TRBV30 and TRBJ2-7; no clear D gene. This CDR3 has 14 residues. The germline V gene encodes CDR1 GTSNPN and CDR2 SVGIG (reference sequence). V lost 3 bases to trimming and J lost 0 bases, with 12 bases between them. The chain's CDR3 is CAWRHRASSYEQYF. The CDR3 coding sequence is TGTGCCTGGAGACACCGGGCCAGCTCCTACGAGCAGTACTTC.

The CDR3 protein is CASSLDRKNIQYF. The DNA of the CDR3 is TGTGCCAGCAGTCTGGACAGAAAAAACATTCAGTACTTC. This chain uses TRBV5-5 with TRBJ2-4; a weak D match, TRBD1 (6 bases). The V gene lost 5 bases and the J gene lost 4 bases, with 10 bases spanning the gap. Germline V gene sequence: CDR1 SGHKS, CDR2 YYEKEE (reference sequence). The CDR3 length is 13 residues.

This chain joins TRBV20-1 and TRBJ2-1; 8 nucleotides align to TRBD2. Germline V gene lookup returns CDR1 DFQATT and CDR2 SNEGSKA (reference sequence). Trimming cost V 3 bases and J 8 bases; bases outside gene matches: 15. The CDR3 length is 16 residues. The CDR3 sequence is CSASARAAGEGYEQFF. The CDR3 coding sequence is TGCAGTGCTAGTGCGAGGGCAGCGGGAGAGGGGTATGAGCAGTTCTTC.

The V call is TRBV12-3 or TRBV12-4, the J call TRBJ1-1; D is unresolved. V was clipped by 5 bases and J by 0 bases, with 7 bases between them. CDR3 length equals 13 residues. DNA of the CDR3: TGTGCCAGCAGTAGAAGACTGAACACTGAAGCTTTCTTT. This encodes CASSRRLNTEAFF.

A word on this clonotype: This clone may be a read error of a much larger clone one base away. This sequence joins TRBV5-1 and TRBJ2-1, with 10 positions matching TRBD2. Germline V CDR1 and CDR2: SGHRS, YFSETQ. The CDR3 extends over 17 amino acids. The chain's CDR3 is CASSLRASGSSYNERFF. The CDR3 coding sequence is TGCGCCAGCAGCTTGCGGGCTAGCGGGAGCTCCTACAATGAGCGGTTCTTC.

The sample holds a few counts of this clonotype. An end of the junction differs from the germline gene, which may be a read error. The V call is TRBV3-1, the J call TRBJ1-1; 9 bases align to TRBD1. Looked up from germline, CDR1 is LGHDT and CDR2 is YNNKEL (reference sequence). CDR3 length: 13 amino acids. The CDR3 coding sequence is TGTGCCAGCAGCCGACAGGGGGTCGCTGAAGCTTCCTTT. This encodes CASSRQGVAEASF.